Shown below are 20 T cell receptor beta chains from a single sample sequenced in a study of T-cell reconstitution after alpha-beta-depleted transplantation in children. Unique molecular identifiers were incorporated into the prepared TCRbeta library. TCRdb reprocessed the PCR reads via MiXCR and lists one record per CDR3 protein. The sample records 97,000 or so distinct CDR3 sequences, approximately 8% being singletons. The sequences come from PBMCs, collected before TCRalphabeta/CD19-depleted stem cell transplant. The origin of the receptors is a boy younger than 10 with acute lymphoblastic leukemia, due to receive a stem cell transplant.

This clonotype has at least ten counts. CDR3 region: CAVHRSPNEKLFF. As DNA, the CDR3 is TGTGCCGTTCACAGGAGCCCTAATGAAAAACTGTTTTTT. The chain uses TRBV2 and TRBJ1-4; possible D gene TRBD1, 5 bases. Deletions cut 11 bases from V and 3 bases from J, with 13 bases between. Germline V CDR1 and CDR2: SNHLY, FYNNEI. This CDR3 has 13 residues. Full variable domain (missing parts from reference TRBV2 and TRBJ1-4): EPEVTQTPSHQVTQMGQEVILRCVPISNHLYFYWYRQILGQKVEFLVSFYNNEISEKSEIFDDQFSVERPDGSNFTLKIRSTKLEDSAMYFCAVHRSPNEKLFFGSGTQLSVL.

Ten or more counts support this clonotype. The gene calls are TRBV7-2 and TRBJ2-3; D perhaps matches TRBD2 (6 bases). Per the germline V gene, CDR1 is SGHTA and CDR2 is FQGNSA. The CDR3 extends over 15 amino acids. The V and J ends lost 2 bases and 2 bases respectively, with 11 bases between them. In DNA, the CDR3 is TGTGCCAGCAGCTTACTAGCGTACTCCACAGATACGCAGTATTTT. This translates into CASSLLAYSTDTQYF.

The CDR3 reads CASSPTDMNTEAFF. The CDR3, as DNA: TGTGCCAGCTCACCGACAGATATGAACACTGAAGCTTTCTTT. The V call is TRBV18, the J call TRBJ1-1; maybe TRBD1 (5 bases). V was pared by 3 bases and J by 0 bases, with 8 bases between. This CDR3 contains 14 residues. Germline CDR1 reads KGHSH; CDR2 reads LQKENI. The variable domain in full, completed from reference TRBV18 and TRBJ1-1, reads NAGVMQNPRHLVRRRGQEARLRCSPMKGHSHVYWYRQLPEEGLKFMVYLQKENIIDESGMPKERFSAEFPKEGPSILRIQQVVRGDSAAYFCASSPTDMNTEAFFGQGTRLTVV.

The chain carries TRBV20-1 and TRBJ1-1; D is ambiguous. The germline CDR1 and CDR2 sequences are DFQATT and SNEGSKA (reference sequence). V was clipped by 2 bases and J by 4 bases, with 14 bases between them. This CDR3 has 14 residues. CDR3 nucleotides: TGCAGTGCTAGAATACACGCTGGAGGCACTGAAGCTTTCTTT. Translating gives CSARIHAGGTEAFF.

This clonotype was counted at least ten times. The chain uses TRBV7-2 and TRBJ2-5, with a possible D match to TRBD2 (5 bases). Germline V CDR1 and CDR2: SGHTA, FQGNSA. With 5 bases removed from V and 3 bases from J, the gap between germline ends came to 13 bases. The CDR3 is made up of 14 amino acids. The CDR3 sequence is CASSPLVGEETQYF. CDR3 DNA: TGTGCCAGCAGCCCCCTCGTCGGGGAAGAGACCCAGTACTTC.

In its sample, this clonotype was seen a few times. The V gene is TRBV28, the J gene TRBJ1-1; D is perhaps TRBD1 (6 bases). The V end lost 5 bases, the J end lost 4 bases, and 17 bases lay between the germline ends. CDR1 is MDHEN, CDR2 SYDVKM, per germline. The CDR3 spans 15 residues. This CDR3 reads CASSTLRGGPTEAFF. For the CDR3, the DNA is TGTGCCAGCAGTACTTTAAGGGGGGGCCCCACTGAAGCTTTCTTT.

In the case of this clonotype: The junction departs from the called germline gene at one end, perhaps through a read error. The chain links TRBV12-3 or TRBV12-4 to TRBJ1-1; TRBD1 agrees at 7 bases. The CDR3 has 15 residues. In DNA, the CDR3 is TGTGTCAGCAGAACGACGACAGGGATGAACACTGAAGCTTTCTTT. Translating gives CVSRTTTGMNTEAFF.

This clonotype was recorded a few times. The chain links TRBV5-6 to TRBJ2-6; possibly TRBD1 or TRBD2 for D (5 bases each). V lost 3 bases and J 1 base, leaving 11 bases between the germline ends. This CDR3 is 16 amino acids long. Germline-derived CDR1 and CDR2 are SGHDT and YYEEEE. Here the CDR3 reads CASSYRWGSGANVLTF. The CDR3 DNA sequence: TGTGCCAGCAGCTACCGTTGGGGGTCTGGGGCCAACGTCCTGACTTTC.

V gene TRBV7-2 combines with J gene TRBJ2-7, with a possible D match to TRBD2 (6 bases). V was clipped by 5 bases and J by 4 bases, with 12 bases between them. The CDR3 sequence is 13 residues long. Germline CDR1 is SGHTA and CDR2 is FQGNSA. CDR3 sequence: CASSPGTPYEQYF. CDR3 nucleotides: TGTGCCAGCAGCCCAGGGACTCCGTACGAGCAGTACTTC.

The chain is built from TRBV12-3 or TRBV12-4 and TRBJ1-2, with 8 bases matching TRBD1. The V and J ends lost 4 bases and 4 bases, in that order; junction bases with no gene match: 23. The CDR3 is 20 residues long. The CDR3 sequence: CASSSLDLDPRDRGGYGYTF. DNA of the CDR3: TGTGCCAGCAGTTCCCTAGACCTTGACCCGCGAGACAGGGGTGGCTATGGCTACACCTTC.

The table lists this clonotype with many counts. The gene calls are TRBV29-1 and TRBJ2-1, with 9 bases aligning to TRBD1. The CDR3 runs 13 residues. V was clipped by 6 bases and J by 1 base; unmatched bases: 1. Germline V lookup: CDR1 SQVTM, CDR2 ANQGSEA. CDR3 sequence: CSVGTGSYNEQFF. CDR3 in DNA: TGCAGCGTAGGGACAGGGTCCTACAATGAGCAGTTCTTC.

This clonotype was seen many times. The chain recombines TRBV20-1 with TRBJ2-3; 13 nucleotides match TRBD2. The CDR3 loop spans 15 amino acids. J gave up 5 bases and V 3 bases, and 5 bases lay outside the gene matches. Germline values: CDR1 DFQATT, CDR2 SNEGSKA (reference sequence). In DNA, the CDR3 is TGCAGTGCTAGGTCGGGACTAGCGGGGAAAGATACGCAGTATTTT. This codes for CSARSGLAGKDTQYF.

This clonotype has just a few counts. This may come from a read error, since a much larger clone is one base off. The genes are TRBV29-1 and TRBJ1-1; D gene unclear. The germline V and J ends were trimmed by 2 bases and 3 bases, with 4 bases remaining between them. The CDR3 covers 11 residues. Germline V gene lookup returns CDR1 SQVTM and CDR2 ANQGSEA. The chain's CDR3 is CSVERDTEAFF. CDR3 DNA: TGCAGCGTTGAACGGGACACTGAAGCTTTCTTT.

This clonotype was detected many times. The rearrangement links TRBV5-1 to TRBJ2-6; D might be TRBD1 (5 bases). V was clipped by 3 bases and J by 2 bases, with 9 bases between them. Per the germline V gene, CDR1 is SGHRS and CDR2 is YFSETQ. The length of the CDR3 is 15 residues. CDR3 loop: CASSSGSAGANVLTF. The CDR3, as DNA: TGCGCCAGCAGCTCAGGGTCGGCTGGGGCCAACGTCCTGACTTTC. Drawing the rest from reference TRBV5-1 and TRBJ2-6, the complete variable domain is KAGVTQTPRYLIKTRGQQVTLSCSPISGHRSVSWYQQTPGQGLQFLFEYFSETQRNKGNFPGRFSGRQFSNSRSEMNVSTLELGDSALYLCASSSGSAGANVLTFGAGSRLTVL.

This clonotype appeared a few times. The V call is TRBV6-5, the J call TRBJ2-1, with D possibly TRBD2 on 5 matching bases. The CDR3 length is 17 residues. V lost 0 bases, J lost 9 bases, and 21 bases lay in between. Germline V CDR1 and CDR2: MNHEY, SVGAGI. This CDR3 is CASSYSRWLGSEGEQFF. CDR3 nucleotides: TGTGCCAGCAGTTACTCGCGATGGCTAGGAAGCGAGGGTGAGCAGTTCTTC.

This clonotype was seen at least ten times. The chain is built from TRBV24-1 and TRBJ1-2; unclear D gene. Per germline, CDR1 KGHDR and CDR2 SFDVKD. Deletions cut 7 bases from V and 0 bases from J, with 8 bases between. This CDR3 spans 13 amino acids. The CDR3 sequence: CATSLGPNYGYTF. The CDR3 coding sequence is TGTGCCACCAGCCTCGGCCCTAACTATGGCTACACCTTC.

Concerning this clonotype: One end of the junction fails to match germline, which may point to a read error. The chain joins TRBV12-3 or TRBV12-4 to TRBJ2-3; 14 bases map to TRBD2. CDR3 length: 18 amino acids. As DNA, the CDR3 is TGTACCAGCAGCTCGGGACTAGCGGGGGTTGGGGGCACAGATACGCAGTATTTT. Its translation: CTSSSGLAGVGGTDTQYF.

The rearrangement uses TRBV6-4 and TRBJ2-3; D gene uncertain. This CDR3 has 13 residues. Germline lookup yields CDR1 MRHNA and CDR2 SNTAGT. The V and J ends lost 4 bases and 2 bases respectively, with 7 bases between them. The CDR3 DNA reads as TGTGCCAGCAGTGGTGACGCCACAGATACGCAGTATTTT. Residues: CASSGDATDTQYF.

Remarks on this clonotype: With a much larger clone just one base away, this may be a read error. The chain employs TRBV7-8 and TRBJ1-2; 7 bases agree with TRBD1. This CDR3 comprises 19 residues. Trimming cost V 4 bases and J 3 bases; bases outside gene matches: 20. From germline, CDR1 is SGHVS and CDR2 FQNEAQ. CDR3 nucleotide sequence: TGTGCCAGCAGCTCTGGCGAGGGGACAGTTTCTTGGACTTACTATGGCTACACCTTC. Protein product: CASSSGEGTVSWTYYGYTF.

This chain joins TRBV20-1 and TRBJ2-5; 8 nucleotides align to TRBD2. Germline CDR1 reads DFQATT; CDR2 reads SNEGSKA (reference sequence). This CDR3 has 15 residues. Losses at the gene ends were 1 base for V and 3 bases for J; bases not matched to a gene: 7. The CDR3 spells CSARGRGGGKETQYF. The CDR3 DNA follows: TGCAGTGCTAGAGGACGGGGGGGAGGAAAAGAGACCCAGTACTTC.